These 23 T cell receptor beta chains were all obtained from the same sample, sequenced in a study of cytomegalovirus exposure and HLA in healthy donors. The study ran its PCR with 60 Vbeta and 13 Jbeta primers. The table came from immunoSEQ multiplex PCR; TCRdb's copy has only in-frame clones and leaves some out. The table records about 270,000 clones, around 65% of them present only once. Material for sequencing was PBMCs. The receptor source for this set is a female donor in good health and CMV-seronegative.

This clone was observed a single time. The V call is TRBV28, the J call TRBJ2-7, with 7 nucleotides matching TRBD1. The germline V gene has CDR1 MDHEN and CDR2 SYDVKM. The ends lost 5 bases at V and 2 bases at J; junction bases unmatched: 3. CDR3 length: 13 amino acids. CDR3 coding DNA: TGTGCCAGCAGTGTGACAGGGCCCTACGAGCAGTACTTC. This sequence encodes CASSVTGPYEQYF.

The chain has TRBV4-1 and TRBJ2-5; the D gene is possibly TRBD2 (6 bases). CDR1 and CDR2 (germline): MGHRA, YSYEKL. V dropped 1 base and J dropped 4 bases, with 16 bases sitting between them. CDR3 length: 16 amino acids. CDR3 amino acids: CASSQAGVLKGETQYF. CDR3 DNA: TGCGCCAGCAGCCAAGCGGGGGTACTAAAGGGAGAGACCCAGTACTTC.

Here the CDR3 reads CASSPRTGRLNTIYF. DNA of the CDR3: TGTGCCAGCAGCCCTCGGACAGGGCGTTTAAACACCATATATTTT. The chain uses TRBV11-2 and TRBJ1-3; 8 nucleotides match TRBD1. The CDR3 totals 15 residues. Germline trimming cut 5 bases from V and 6 bases from J; bases unmatched to any gene: 9. Germline-derived CDR1 and CDR2 are SGHAT and FQNNGV.

This clone was counted between two and nine times. The gene calls are TRBV29-1 and TRBJ2-1, with D possibly matching TRBD2 (6 bases). CDR3 size: 15 residues. Trimming removed 1 base at V and 0 bases at J, with 10 bases between. CDR1 is SQVTM and CDR2 is ANQGSEA in the germline V gene. CDR3 nucleotide sequence: TGCAGCGTTGAAGTGGGACTTAGCTCCTACAATGAGCAGTTCTTC. This encodes CSVEVGLSSYNEQFF.

This clone has a single count. The chain couples TRBV11-3 to TRBJ2-5; 7 nucleotides match TRBD2. The J call may be incorrect, as the DNA end agrees better with TRBJ2-7. The CDR3 contains 15 residues. CDR1 is SGHNT and CDR2 is YENEEA in the germline V gene. CDR3 residues: CASSLNAGRGNEQYF. CDR3 in DNA: TGTGCCAGCAGCTTAAATGCTGGGAGGGGCAACGAGCAGTACTTC.

The chain combines TRBV5-6 with TRBJ2-1, with 8 bases aligning to TRBD2. The germline V gene encodes CDR1 SGHDT and CDR2 YYEEEE. The V segment lost 1 base and the J segment 6 bases; nucleotides outside the gene matches: 6. The CDR3 has 15 residues. The CDR3 loop is CASSLWGLVLNEQFF. Written as DNA, the CDR3 is TGTGCCAGCAGCTTGTGGGGACTAGTCCTCAATGAGCAGTTCTTC.

In this sample, this clone turned up a few times. The V gene is TRBV7-2, the J gene TRBJ1-1, with D perhaps TRBD1 (6 bases). The germline gives CDR1 SGHTA, CDR2 FQGNSA. Trimming cost V 5 bases and J 1 base, with 14 bases left between them. This CDR3 contains 15 residues. The CDR3 loop is CASSRRGAANTEAFF. CDR3 in DNA: TGTGCCAGCAGCCGGCGGGGGGCCGCGAACACTGAAGCTTTCTTT.

This chain uses TRBV6-1 with TRBJ2-7; 11 positions match TRBD1. Germline V gene lookup returns CDR1 MNHNS and CDR2 SASEGT. Losses at the gene ends were 6 bases for V and 2 bases for J; bases not matched to a gene: 3. There are 14 residues in the CDR3. This CDR3 reads CASRAGQGAYEQYF. CDR3 nucleotide sequence: TGTGCCAGCAGAGCGGGACAGGGGGCCTACGAGCAGTACTTC.

The chain combines TRBV9 with TRBJ1-1; TRBD1 might be the D (6 bases). The germline V and J ends were trimmed by 4 bases and 10 bases, with 17 bases remaining between them. Germline V CDR1 and CDR2: SGDLS, YYNGEE. This CDR3 spans 13 amino acids. The CDR3 coding sequence is TGTGCCAGCAGCTCAGGGGAGGGTATGGGAGCTTTCTTT. Encoded protein: CASSSGEGMGAFF.

The chain uses TRBV14 and TRBJ2-2, with D unresolved. Germline CDR1 SGHDN, CDR2 FVKESK. The V end lost 0 bases, the J end lost 7 bases, and 6 bases lay between the germline ends. The CDR3 loop spans 13 amino acids. In DNA, the CDR3 is TGTGCCAGCAGCCAAGATTTGAGCGGGGAGCTGTTTTTT. Translation: CASSQDLSGELFF.

This clone was seen only a few times. The sample carries other DNA sequences with the same CDR3. This chain uses TRBV5-1 with TRBJ2-1; D may be TRBD2 (5 bases). Trimming stripped 0 bases from V and 0 bases from J, with 10 bases between. This CDR3 is 16 amino acids long. Per germline, CDR1 SGHRS and CDR2 YFSETQ. The CDR3 is CASSLGSGSSYNEQFF. The CDR3 nucleotides read TGCGCCAGCAGCTTGGGTTCGGGGAGCTCCTACAATGAGCAGTTCTTC.

As DNA, the CDR3 is TGCAGCGTTGCCCCCTTGAGGCTAGCGGGGGATGAGCAGTACTTC. Its protein is CSVAPLRLAGDEQYF. J is TRBJ2-7 and V is TRBV29-1, with 10 bases that match TRBD2. Germline CDR1 and CDR2: SQVTM and ANQGSEA. This CDR3 is 15 amino acids long. After removal of 4 bases from V and 7 bases from J, the junction contained 13 bases not matched to a gene.

This rearrangement joins TRBV2 to TRBJ1-2; D is unresolved. The ends were cut back, 3 bases at V and 4 bases at J, with 6 bases in the middle. CDR1 is SNHLY, CDR2 FYNNEI, per germline. The CDR3 runs to 12 residues. The CDR3 bases are TGTGCCAGCAGTGACAGAATCTATGGCTACACCTTC. Its translation is CASSDRIYGYTF.

V gene TRBV6-6 combines with J gene TRBJ2-1, with D possibly being TRBD2 (6 bases). The ends were cut back, 4 bases at V and 1 base at J, with 11 bases in the middle. Germline V gene lookup returns CDR1 MNHNY and CDR2 SVGAGI (reference sequence). The length of the CDR3 is 15 residues. CDR3 residues: CASSFSGGSYNEQFF. CDR3 nucleotides: TGTGCCAGCAGTTTTAGCGGAGGGTCCTACAATGAGCAGTTCTTC.

This clone was counted a few times. The chain uses TRBV11-3 and TRBJ2-1; 8 bases are a match to TRBD1. Germline V gene sequence: CDR1 SGHNT, CDR2 YENEEA. V dropped 6 bases and J dropped 4; count of bases not matched to a gene: 8. This CDR3 has 15 amino acids. CDR3 DNA: TGTGCCAGCAGTCCGGAAGACAGGGGATACAATGAGCAGTTCTTC. This translates into CASSPEDRGYNEQFF.

The chain carries TRBV7-8 and TRBJ1-1; D call uncertain. Germline CDR1 is SGHVS and CDR2 is FQNEAQ. CDR3 size: 13 residues. V was pared by 5 bases and J by 5 bases, with 12 bases between. CDR3 residues: CASSRRRWTEAFF. CDR3 nucleotide sequence: TGTGCCAGCAGCAGAAGGAGATGGACTGAAGCTTTCTTT.

This clone was seen just once. The CDR3 reads CASSEERSRQETQYF. The CDR3, as DNA: TGTGCCAGCAGTGAAGAACGAAGCAGGCAAGAGACCCAGTACTTC. The rearrangement links TRBV6-1 to TRBJ2-5, with D uncertain. This CDR3 is built from 15 residues. V lost 1 base to trimming and J lost 2 bases, with 11 bases between them. Germline CDR1 and CDR2: MNHNS and SASEGT.

For the CDR3, the DNA is TGTGCCAGCTCGCCGCGGGGAGCGGGCAACTACGAGCAGTACTTC. It translates to CASSPRGAGNYEQYF. V and J are TRBV18 and TRBJ2-7; TRBD2 might be the D (6 bases). In germline, CDR1 is KGHSH, CDR2 LQKENI. This CDR3 comprises 15 residues. With 6 bases removed from V and 3 bases from J, the gap between germline ends came to 18 bases.

The CDR3, as DNA: TGTGCCATCGGGCCCGGGACAGGGGGTCACAATGAGCAGTTCTTC. As protein: CAIGPGTGGHNEQFF. The chain employs TRBV10-3 and TRBJ2-1; 11 bases line up with TRBD1. With V trimmed by 8 bases and J by 5 bases, 8 bases remained unmatched. The germline V gene encodes CDR1 ENHRY and CDR2 SYGVKD. There are 15 residues in the CDR3.

A few counts support this clone. The rearrangement joins TRBV4-1 to TRBJ1-3; no firm D call. The CDR3 has 16 residues. V dropped 0 bases and J dropped 1 base, with 10 bases sitting between them. Germline V gene sequence: CDR1 MGHRA, CDR2 YSYEKL. The CDR3 nucleotides are TGCGCCAGCAGCCAAGAGACGAGGGAGTCTGGAAACACCATATATTTT. This gives the protein CASSQETRESGNTIYF.

V is TRBV9 and J is TRBJ2-5; D perhaps matches TRBD2 (5 bases). The end of the DNA is better explained by TRBJ2-7, so the J call may be wrong. The germline gives CDR1 SGDLS, CDR2 YYNGEE. The CDR3 loop spans 15 amino acids. The CDR3 loop reads CASSAGLPRVYEQYF. CDR3 DNA sequence: TGTGCCAGCAGCGCCGGACTTCCAAGGGTCTACGAGCAGTACTTC.

This rearrangement joins TRBV6-6 to TRBJ2-5; 8 bases are a match to TRBD1. The trim removed 2 bases at V and 4 bases at J, leaving 6 bases unmatched. This CDR3 has 15 residues. Germline-derived CDR1 and CDR2 are MNHNY and SVGAGI (reference sequence). CDR3: CASSYGQGARETQYF. The DNA for the CDR3 is TGTGCCAGCAGTTACGGGCAGGGGGCTCGAGAGACCCAGTACTTC.

A few counts support this clone. The V gene is TRBV7-6, the J gene TRBJ2-7; no definite D call. This CDR3 spans 15 amino acids. Germline assignment: CDR1 SGHVS and CDR2 FNYEAQ. Trimming cost V 1 base and J 2 bases, with 12 bases left between them. The CDR3 DNA follows: TGTGCCAGCAGCTTAGGCGTAGTAAACGCCTACGAGCAGTACTTC. This sequence encodes CASSLGVVNAYEQYF. The full variable domain, in which reference TRBV7-6 and TRBJ2-7 provide the parts outside the CDR3, is GAGVSQSPRYKVTKRGQDVALRCDPISGHVSLYWYRQALGQGPEFLTYFNYEAQQDKSGLPNDRFSAERPEGSISTLTIQRTEQRDSAMYRCASSLGVVNAYEQYFGPGTRLTVT.